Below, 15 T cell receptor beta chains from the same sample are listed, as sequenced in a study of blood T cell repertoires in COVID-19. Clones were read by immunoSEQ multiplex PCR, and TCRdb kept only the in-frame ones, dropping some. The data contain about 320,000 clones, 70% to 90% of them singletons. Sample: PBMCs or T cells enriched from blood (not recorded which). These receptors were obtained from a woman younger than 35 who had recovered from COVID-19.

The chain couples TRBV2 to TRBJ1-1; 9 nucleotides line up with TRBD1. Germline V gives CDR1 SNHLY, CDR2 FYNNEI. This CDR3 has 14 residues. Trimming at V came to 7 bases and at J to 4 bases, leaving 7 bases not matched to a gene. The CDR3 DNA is TGTGCCAGCAACCTACAGGGGGCGAGCACTGAAGCTTTCTTT. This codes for CASNLQGASTEAFF. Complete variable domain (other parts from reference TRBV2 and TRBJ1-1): EPEVTQTPSHQVTQMGQEVILRCVPISNHLYFYWYRQILGQKVEFLVSFYNNEISEKSEIFDDQFSVERPDGSNFTLKIRSTKLEDSAMYFCASNLQGASTEAFFGQGTRLTVV.

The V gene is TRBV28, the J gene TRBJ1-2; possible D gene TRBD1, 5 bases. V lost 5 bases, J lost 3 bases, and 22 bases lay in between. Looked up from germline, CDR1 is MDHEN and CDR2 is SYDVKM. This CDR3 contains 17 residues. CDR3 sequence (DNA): TGTGCCAGCAGTCCCACAGGAGACCCCACAGGAGACTATGGCTACACCTTC. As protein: CASSPTGDPTGDYGYTF.

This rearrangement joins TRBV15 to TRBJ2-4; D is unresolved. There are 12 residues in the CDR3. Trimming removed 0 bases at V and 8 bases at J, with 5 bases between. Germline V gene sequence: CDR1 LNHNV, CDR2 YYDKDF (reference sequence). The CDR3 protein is CATSRDSDIQYF. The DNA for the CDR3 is TGTGCCACCAGCAGAGACAGCGACATTCAGTACTTC.

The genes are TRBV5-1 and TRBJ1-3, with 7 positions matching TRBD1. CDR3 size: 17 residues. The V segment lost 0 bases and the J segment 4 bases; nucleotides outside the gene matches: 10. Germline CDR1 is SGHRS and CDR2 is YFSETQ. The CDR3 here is CASSLAPGGQSGNTIYF. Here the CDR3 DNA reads TGCGCCAGCAGCTTGGCCCCAGGGGGTCAGTCCGGAAACACCATATATTTT.

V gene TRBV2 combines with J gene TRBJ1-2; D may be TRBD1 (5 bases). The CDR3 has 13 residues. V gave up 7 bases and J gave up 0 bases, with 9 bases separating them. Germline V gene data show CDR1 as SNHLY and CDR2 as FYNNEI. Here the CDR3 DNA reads TGTGCCAGCATTACAGGAGCTAACTATGGCTACACCTTC. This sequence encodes CASITGANYGYTF.

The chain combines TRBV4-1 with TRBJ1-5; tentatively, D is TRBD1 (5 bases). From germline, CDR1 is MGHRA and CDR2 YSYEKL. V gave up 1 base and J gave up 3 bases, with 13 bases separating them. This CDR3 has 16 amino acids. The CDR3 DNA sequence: TGCGCCAGCAGCCAAGTAAGAGACAGCATCAATCAGCCCCAGCATTTT. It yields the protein CASSQVRDSINQPQHF.

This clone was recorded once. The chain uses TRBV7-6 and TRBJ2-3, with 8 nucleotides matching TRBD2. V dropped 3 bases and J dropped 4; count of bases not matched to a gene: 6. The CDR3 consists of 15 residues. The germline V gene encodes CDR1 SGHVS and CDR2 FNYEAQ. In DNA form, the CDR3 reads TGTGCCAGCAGCTTCTATAGCGGGACCTCAGATACGCAGTATTTT. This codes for CASSFYSGTSDTQYF.

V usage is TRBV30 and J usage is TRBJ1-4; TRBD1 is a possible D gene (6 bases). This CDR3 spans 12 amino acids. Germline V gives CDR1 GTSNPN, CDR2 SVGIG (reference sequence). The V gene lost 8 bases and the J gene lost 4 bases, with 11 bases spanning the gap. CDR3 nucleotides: TGTGCCGGTGGGGACAATAATGAAAAACTGTTTTTT. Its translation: CAGGDNNEKLFF. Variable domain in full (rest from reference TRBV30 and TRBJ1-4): SQTIHQWPATLVQPVGSPLSLECTVEGTSNPNLYWYRQAAGRGLQLLFYSVGIGQISSEVPQNLSASRPQDRQFILSSKKLLLSDSGFYLCAGGDNNEKLFFGSGTQLSVL.

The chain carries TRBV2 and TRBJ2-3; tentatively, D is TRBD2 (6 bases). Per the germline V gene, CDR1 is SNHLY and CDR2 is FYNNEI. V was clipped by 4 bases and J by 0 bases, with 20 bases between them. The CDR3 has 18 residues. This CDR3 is CASSGMEGFYSSTDTQYF. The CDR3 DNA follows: TGTGCCAGCAGTGGTATGGAGGGGTTCTACTCTAGCACAGATACGCAGTATTTT.

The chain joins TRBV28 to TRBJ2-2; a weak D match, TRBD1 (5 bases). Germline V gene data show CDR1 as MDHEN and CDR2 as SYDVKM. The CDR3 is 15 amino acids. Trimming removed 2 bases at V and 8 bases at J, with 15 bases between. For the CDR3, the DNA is TGTGCCAGCAGTTTAGAGACCCCAGGGCGGGGGGAGCTGTTTTTT. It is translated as CASSLETPGRGELFF.

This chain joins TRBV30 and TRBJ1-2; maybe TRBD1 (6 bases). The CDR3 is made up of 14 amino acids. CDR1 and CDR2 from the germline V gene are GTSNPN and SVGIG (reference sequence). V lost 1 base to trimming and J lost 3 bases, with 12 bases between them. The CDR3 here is CAWSEGGGDYGYTF. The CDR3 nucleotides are TGTGCCTGGAGTGAGGGAGGGGGGGACTATGGCTACACCTTC.

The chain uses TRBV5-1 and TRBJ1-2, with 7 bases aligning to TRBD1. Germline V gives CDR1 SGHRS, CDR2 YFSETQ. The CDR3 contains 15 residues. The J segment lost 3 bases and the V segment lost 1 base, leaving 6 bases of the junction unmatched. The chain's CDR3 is CASSLQTGPHYGYTF. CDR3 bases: TGCGCCAGCAGCTTGCAGACAGGGCCCCACTATGGCTACACCTTC.

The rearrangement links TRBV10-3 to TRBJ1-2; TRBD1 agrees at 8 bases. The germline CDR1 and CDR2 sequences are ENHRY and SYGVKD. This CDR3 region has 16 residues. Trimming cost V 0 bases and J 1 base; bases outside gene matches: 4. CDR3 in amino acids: CAISESGQDLNYGYTF. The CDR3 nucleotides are TGTGCCATCAGTGAGTCGGGACAGGACCTTAACTATGGCTACACCTTC.

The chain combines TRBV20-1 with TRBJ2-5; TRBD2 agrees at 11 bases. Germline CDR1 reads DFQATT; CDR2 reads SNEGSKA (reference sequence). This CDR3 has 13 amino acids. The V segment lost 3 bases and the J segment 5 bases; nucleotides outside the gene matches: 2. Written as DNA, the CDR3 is TGCAGTGCTAGTCCTAGCGGGGGGGAGACCCAGTACTTC. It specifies CSASPSGGETQYF.

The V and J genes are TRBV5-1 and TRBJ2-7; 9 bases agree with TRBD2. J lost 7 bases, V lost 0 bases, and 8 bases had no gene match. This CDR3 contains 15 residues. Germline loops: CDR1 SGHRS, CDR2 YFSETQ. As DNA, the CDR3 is TGCGCCAGCAGCTTGGGCGGCGGGGGGGCCAAAGAGCAGTACTTC. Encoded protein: CASSLGGGGAKEQYF.